Listed below are T cell receptor beta chains from one sample, sequenced in a study of OX40 agonist ivuxolimab in advanced cancers. Repertoires were generated with immunoSEQ multiplex PCR, while TCRdb's copy carries only in-frame clones and drops some. Of tens of thousands of clones listed, 70% to 90% are singletons. The material sequenced was CD4+ or CD8+ T cells sorted from blood, taken in a trial of the OX40 agonist ivuxolimab. These receptors originate from an adult with an advanced solid tumor such as melanoma, head and neck, liver or kidney cancer. Both conserved end residues are part of each CDR3.

cdr3_length,v_call,cdr3_aa
14,TRBV6-1,CASSLDNYSYEQYF
14,TRBV28,CASSQAGGSYEQYF
16,TRBV5-4,CASSGVQREAGDTQYF
14,TRBV18,CASGGTSGTHEQFF
17,TRBV14,CASSLEPGTGYFYGYTF
17,TRBV27,CASSNYRLAGERDTQYF
15,TRBV11-2,CASSYGTGQGETQYF
14,TRBV28,CASSLGGTYNEQFF
15,TRBV6-6,CASSYDHSEGNTIYF
14,TRBV10-1,CASSESQSTDTQYF
15,TRBV7-3,CASSLSSGYPDTQYF
16,TRBV27,CASSRTGTSVSYGQYF
16,TRBV5-1,CASSLGGRLNTGELFF
15,TRBV4-1,CASSPGQAATDEQYF
17,TRBV30,CAWSSGRSSSGANVLTF
11,TRBV6-5,CASSYGTRAFF
16,TRBV15,CATSSGMGSLRDEQYF
13,TRBV5-1,CASSLGFRDEQFF
14,TRBV19,CASSIDLGNEKLFF
13,TRBV18,CASSYDRGQGYTF
14,TRBV13,CASSLRQLYYEQYF
12,TRBV6-1,CASLGLPDTQYF
15,TRBV5-1,CASSLASSGQETQYF
15,TRBV19,CASTLALARTGELFF
14,TRBV28,CASSGSEGTDTQYF
16,TRBV7-2,CASSQSPAGGLNTQYF
15,TRBV5-1,CASSLRYSDQYEQYF
17,TRBV4-2,CASSPAVGGGGTGELFF
13,TRBV7-8,CASSTSGKETQYF
15,TRBV6-5,CASSFERDTPDGQYF
16,TRBV6-1,CASSERLDRANQPQHF
11,TRBV25-1,CASRLDTEAFF
16,TRBV5-1,CASSLANRGAYNEQFF
17,TRBV5-4,CASSPTSDTANTGELFF
12,TRBV6-1,CASSAIFYEQYF
13,TRBV28,CASTVQGAVGYTF
15,TRBV4-1,CASSQGLGRYNEQFF
19,TRBV5-1,CASSLAFFSGTGGLYEQYF
14,TRBV4-1,CASSQDTLADTQYF
15,TRBV7-2,CASSPSSGLTYEQYF
14,TRBV29-1,CSVAPIAIQETQYF
17,TRBV19,CASNSRGLAGSTDTQYF
15,TRBV11-3,CASSDRTSGTDTQYF
11,TRBV5-1,CASSPDEEQFF
14,TRBV30,CAWSGPGASQPQHF
11,TRBV7-2,CASSLVGGQYF
15,TRBV27,CASSSLFALGYGYTF